The sequence of this T cell receptor beta chain was determined in a study of blood T cell repertoires in COVID-19. As for the study in general: Donors in the United States, Italy and Spain gave samples during acute or convalescent COVID-19. The analysed material was cDNA or gDNA that came from T cells, B-cell-depleted T cells, or PBMCs.

The germline gives CDR1 LNHDA, CDR2 SQIVND (reference sequence). Trimming took 6 bases from V and 3 from J; bases not matched to a gene: 5. The CDR3 is 14 amino acids. Study processing details: Quantification of nucleated cells was approximated via reference gene primer amplification. TCRdb's table, derived via immunoSEQ multiplex PCR, lists solely in-frame clones and lacks some. V and J calls and clone size follow that table, whereas D and trimming were derived from the DNA. The table includes about 120,000 clones, 87% detected once. Input material: peripheral blood. The TCR comes from a woman in her 70s with acute or convalescent COVID-19. The V call is TRBV19, the J call TRBJ2-7, with TRBD1 identical over 10 bases. The CDR3 reads CASSPTGGHYEQYF. Written as DNA, the CDR3 is TGTGCCAGTAGCCCGACAGGGGGCCACTACGAGCAGTACTTC.